What follows are 6 T cell receptor beta chains derived from one specimen sequenced in a study of breast tumors, draining lymph nodes, adjacent tissues listed by TCRdb under 2016. Library preparation was by multiplex PCR. Data came from an Illumina HiSeq 2000. TCRdb reprocessing: public reads trimmed at Q25 with fastp, clones called with MiXCR, in-frame beta chains kept. Records with the same CDR3 protein are collapsed into one entry carrying the most frequent genes and DNA. The sample table holds about 24,000 distinct CDR3 sequences, of which 60% to 75% were seen once. Roughly a quarter of the sample is held by the ten biggest clonotypes. Sequences were obtained from tumor-adjacent breast tissue. These receptors all stem from a female donor with breast cancer. Some clones in this sample may be carry-over from other donors' samples.

The chain couples TRBV5-7 to TRBJ1-5, with D perhaps matching TRBD1 (5 bases). TRBV5-7 is known as an ORF, though its function is uncertain. This CDR3 region has 15 residues. The V end lost 3 bases, the J end lost 1 base, and 11 bases lay between the germline ends. The CDR3 region is CASSSAGGSNQPQHF. CDR3 coding DNA: TGTGCCAGCAGCTCAGCCGGGGGGAGCAATCAGCCCCAGCATTTT.

The chain combines TRBV10-2 with TRBJ2-1; 9 bases line up with TRBD2. Germline V CDR1 and CDR2: WSHSY, SAAADI. There are 15 residues in the CDR3. Trimming cost V 4 bases and J 3 bases; bases outside gene matches: 4. In DNA form, the CDR3 reads TGCGCCAGCAGTGCACTGACTAGCGGCTACAATGAGCAGTTCTTC. It specifies CASSALTSGYNEQFF.

This sequence joins TRBV7-8 and TRBJ2-3; tentatively, D is TRBD1 or TRBD2 (5 bases each). Germline V gene data show CDR1 as SGHVS and CDR2 as FQNEAQ. V dropped 5 bases and J dropped 2 bases, with 11 bases sitting between them. The CDR3 runs to 14 residues. CDR3: CASSEVGDTDTQYF. Written as DNA, the CDR3 is TGTGCCAGCAGCGAGGTGGGGGACACAGATACGCAGTATTTT.

This clonotype was detected only once. A much larger clone differs from this one at a single base, so this may be a read error. This chain joins TRBV28 and TRBJ2-1, with 10 bases that match TRBD2. The CDR3 sequence is 15 residues long. Germline loops: CDR1 MDHEN, CDR2 SYDVKM. CDR3 sequence (DNA): TGTGCCAGCAGTCCGGGACTAGCGAAGTCGGGCGAGCAGCTCTTC. This codes for CASSPGLAKSGEQLF.

Sample share makes this clonotype medium-sized. This sequence joins TRBV20-1 and TRBJ2-2; D ambiguous. CDR1 is DFQATT and CDR2 is SNEGSKA in the germline V gene (reference sequence). This CDR3 spans 14 amino acids. V was cut by 3 bases and J by 4 bases, with 12 bases left in between. The chain's CDR3 is CSASRGTGTGELFF. The CDR3 DNA reads as TGCAGTGCTAGTCGTGGTACGGGCACCGGGGAGCTGTTTTTT.

This clonotype has a count of ten or more. The rearrangement links TRBV19 to TRBJ2-3; D assignment may be TRBD1 or TRBD2 (5 bases each). Trimming cost V 5 bases and J 1 base, with 19 bases left between them. Germline CDR1 is LNHDA and CDR2 is SQIVND (reference sequence). The CDR3 contains 17 residues. The CDR3 sequence is CASSQAVRGRGTDTQYF. The DNA of the CDR3 is TGTGCCAGTAGTCAAGCCGTCCGGGGCAGGGGCACAGATACGCAGTATTTT.